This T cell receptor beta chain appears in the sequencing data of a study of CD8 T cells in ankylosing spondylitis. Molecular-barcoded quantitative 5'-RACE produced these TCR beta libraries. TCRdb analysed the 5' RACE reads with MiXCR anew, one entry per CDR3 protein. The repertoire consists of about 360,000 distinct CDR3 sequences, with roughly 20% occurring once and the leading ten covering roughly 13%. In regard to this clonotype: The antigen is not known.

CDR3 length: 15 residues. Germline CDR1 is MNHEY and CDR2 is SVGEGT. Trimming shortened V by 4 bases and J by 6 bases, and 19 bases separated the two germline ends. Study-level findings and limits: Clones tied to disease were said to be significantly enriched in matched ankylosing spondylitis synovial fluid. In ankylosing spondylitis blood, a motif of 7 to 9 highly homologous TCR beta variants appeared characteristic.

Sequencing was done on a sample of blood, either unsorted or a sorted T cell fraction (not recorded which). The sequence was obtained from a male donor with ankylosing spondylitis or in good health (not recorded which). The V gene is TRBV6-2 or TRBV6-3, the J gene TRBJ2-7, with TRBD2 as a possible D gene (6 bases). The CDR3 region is CASSFWVRGNGEQYF. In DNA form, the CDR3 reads TGTGCCAGCAGTTTTTGGGTGCGGGGAAATGGCGAGCAGTACTTC.